This record looks at one TCR beta chain sequence and its context. No antigen is known for it. Disease duration was under 3 months in the ophthalmopathy patients, who also had a Clinical Activity Score of at least 3 and a NOSPECS grade of at least 4. Diagnoses used clinical symptoms, serum thyroxine and TRAb, thyroid ultrasound and orbital computed tomography. The source of the PBMCs was more than 9.5 ml of fresh peripheral blood. J was trimmed by 8 bases and V by 4 bases; bases with no gene match: 6. Per germline, CDR1 SGHRS and CDR2 YFSETQ. The length of the CDR3 is 14 residues. This sample was taken from a study of T cells in Graves' hyperthyroidism and ophthalmopathy. Study results and limitations: Model-based prediction identified ophthalmopathy a median roughly 5.9 months prior to its onset.

From RNA transcripts, TCR beta CDR3 regions were amplified. First-round RT-PCR with HTBI primers amplified the TCR CDR3 region. Each CDR3 protein is one row after TCRdb ran MiXCR on the multiplex PCR reads. The table records some 580,000 distinct CDR3 sequences, 15% to 20% of them present only once. The TCR comes from a woman in her thirties or forties with Graves' ophthalmopathy. The sequencing sample was made of blood. The chain uses TRBV5-1 and TRBJ2-1; 10 bases agree with TRBD1. CDR3 sequence: CASSHDRGLDEQFF. The CDR3 DNA reads as TGCGCCAGCAGCCACGACAGGGGGCTTGATGAGCAGTTCTTC. The full variable domain, its missing parts supplied by reference TRBV5-1 and TRBJ2-1, is KAGVTQTPRYLIKTRGQQVTLSCSPISGHRSVSWYQQTPGQGLQFLFEYFSETQRNKGNFPGRFSGRQFSNSRSEMNVSTLELGDSALYLCASSHDRGLDEQFFGPGTRLTVL.